The rows below give T cell receptor beta chains drawn from one sample of a study of early T cells in non-severe SARS-CoV-2 infection. TCRdb reprocessed the 5' RACE reads via MiXCR and lists one record per CDR3 protein. The table shows tens of thousands of distinct CDR3 sequences, with roughly 4.5% occurring only once. The sequenced sample consisted of whole blood. The origin of the receptors is an adult who was a healthcare worker with PCR-confirmed SARS-CoV-2 infection or an uninfected control (not recorded which). CDR3s include the opening cysteine and the closing phenylalanine or tryptophan. Fields, in order: J gene, V gene, clone size, D gene, CDR3 protein, CDR3 DNA. A D gene is named only where the DNA matches it firmly. Clone size is given for some rows only: seen once, a few or many times, or a class if the clone is expanded.

TRBJ2-1,TRBV20-1,many,NA,CSARGGKHTSYNEQFF,TGCAGTGCTAGAGGAGGGAAACATACATCCTACAATGAGCAGTTCTTC
TRBJ1-1,TRBV3-1,NA,TRBD1,CASSQGSRGLEAFF,TGTGCCAGCAGCCAAGGTAGCAGGGGGCTTGAAGCTTTCTTT
TRBJ2-3,TRBV29-1,many,NA,CSAITGLGDTQYF,TGCAGCGCTATAACGGGGCTCGGAGATACGCAGTATTTT
TRBJ1-1,TRBV30,many,NA,CAWSFQGLTNTEAFF,TGTGCCTGGAGTTTTCAGGGATTGACGAACACTGAAGCTTTCTTT
TRBJ2-7,TRBV5-6,many,TRBD1,CASRQTGSYEQYF,TGTGCCAGCAGGCAGACAGGGTCCTACGAGCAGTACTTC
TRBJ1-2,TRBV12-3/TRBV12-4,many,NA,CASVMAGTYGYTF,TGTGCCAGCGTGATGGCGGGGACCTATGGCTACACCTTC
TRBJ1-2,TRBV6-5,many,NA,CASRQQGYYGYTF,TGTGCCAGCAGACAACAGGGATACTATGGCTACACCTTC
TRBJ1-2,TRBV14,many,NA,CASSQSAGTHYGYTF,TGTGCCAGCAGCCAGTCAGCTGGGACCCACTATGGCTACACCTTC
TRBJ1-2,TRBV6-1,NA,TRBD1,CASSEARQGEGYTF,TGTGCCAGCAGTGAAGCCAGACAGGGAGAAGGCTACACCTTC
TRBJ2-3,TRBV9,many,NA,CASSPNADTQYF,TGTGCCAGCAGCCCCAACGCAGATACGCAGTATTTT
TRBJ2-1,TRBV30,many,TRBD2,CAWSSEVAGGHRFYNEQFF,TGTGCCTGGAGTTCTGAAGTAGCGGGGGGCCATCGATTTTACAATGAGCAGTTCTTC
TRBJ2-2,TRBV6-4,many,NA,CASSDSAGDTGELFF,TGTGCCAGCAGTGACTCGGCAGGGGACACCGGGGAGCTGTTTTTT
TRBJ2-2,TRBV28,many,NA,CASSEGVGELFF,TGTGCCAGCAGTGAAGGGGTCGGGGAGCTGTTTTTT
TRBJ2-1,TRBV20-1,many,NA,CSASKASVHNEQFF,TGCAGTGCTAGTAAAGCTAGCGTCCACAATGAGCAGTTCTTC
TRBJ1-1,TRBV7-8,many,NA,CASSLPPSWGLNTEAFF,TGTGCCAGCAGCTTACCCCCCAGTTGGGGACTGAACACTGAAGCTTTCTTT
TRBJ2-2,TRBV18,few,TRBD1,CASSPTGANTGELFF,TGTGCCAGCTCACCGACAGGGGCCAACACCGGGGAGCTGTTTTTT
TRBJ2-3,TRBV7-2,many,NA,CASSATDTQYF,TGTGCCAGCAGCGCTACAGATACGCAGTATTTT
TRBJ2-2,TRBV30,many,TRBD2,CAWTLWTSAAGELFF,TGTGCCTGGACCCTATGGACTAGTGCGGCCGGGGAGCTGTTTTTT
TRBJ1-1,TRBV6-6,NA,TRBD1,CASSYTRGLGTEAFF,TGTGCCAGCAGTTACACCAGGGGGCTGGGGACTGAAGCTTTCTTT
TRBJ1-3,TRBV7-9,few,NA,CASSSPRTIYF,TGTGCCAGCAGCTCCCCGAGGACCATATATTTT
TRBJ2-4,TRBV20-1,many,NA,CSARSGFGAKNIQYF,TGCAGTGCTAGATCTGGATTCGGGGCCAAAAACATTCAGTACTTC
TRBJ2-5,TRBV9,many,NA,CASSVDSQETQYF,TGTGCCAGCAGCGTAGACAGCCAAGAGACCCAGTACTTC
TRBJ1-1,TRBV6-6,many,NA,CASSYKGHETEAFF,TGTGCCAGCAGTTACAAGGGGCATGAGACTGAAGCTTTCTTT
TRBJ1-1,TRBV18,few,NA,CASSPGSANTEAFF,TGTGCCAGCTCACCCGGCTCAGCGAACACTGAAGCTTTCTTT
TRBJ2-1,TRBV7-9,many,TRBD1,CASSLTGASYNEQFF,TGTGCCAGCAGCTTGACAGGGGCCTCCTACAATGAGCAGTTCTTC
TRBJ1-1,TRBV5-1,many,NA,CASSLAATGDTEAFF,TGCGCCAGCAGCTTGGCGGCTACAGGCGACACTGAAGCTTTCTTT
TRBJ2-3,TRBV20-1,many,NA,CSARTTVGYTQYF,TGCAGTGCTAGAACCACCGTAGGGTATACGCAGTATTTT
TRBJ2-5,TRBV7-9,many,NA,CASSTRDFDLTQYF,TGTGCCAGCAGCACTCGGGACTTCGATTTGACCCAGTACTTC
TRBJ2-3,TRBV7-2,few,TRBD2,CASRHPGGDTQYF,TGTGCCAGCAGACATCCGGGGGGAGATACGCAGTATTTT